This TCR beta chain emerged from a study of CD8+CD57+ T cells in acquired aplastic anemia. For CDR3 and TCR beta VDJ profiling, genomic DNA was the template used. TCRdb re-called the reads with MiXCR, one entry per CDR3 protein. The data show 260,000 or so distinct CDR3 sequences, 82% seen once. CDR3 length: 14 amino acids. CDR1 is LNHNV and CDR2 is YYDKDF in the germline V gene (reference sequence). On this clonotype itself: Relative to the germline gene, one junction end is altered; a read error may explain this.

Before being chosen for sequencing, patients had shown CD8+CD57+ cell expansion by flow cytometry. Every patient was diagnosed with severe acquired aplastic anemia. The study sampled blood from patients who had received no therapy. Source material: sorted CD4+, CD8+, or CD8+CD57+ T cells (not recorded which) from PBMCs. This receptor was taken from a human donor with aplastic anemia. The V call is TRBV15, the J call TRBJ2-7; D might be TRBD1 (6 bases). Here the CDR3 reads CATSSVQGKYAQYF. In DNA form, the CDR3 reads TGTGCCACCAGCAGCGTGCAGGGGAAATACGCGCAGTACTTC. The whole variable domain, remainder taken from reference TRBV15 and TRBJ2-7, is DAMVIQNPRYQVTQFGKPVTLSCSQTLNHNVMYWYQQKSSQAPKLLFHYYDKDFNNEADTPDNFQSRRPNTSFCFLDIRSPGLGDTAMYLCATSSVQGKYAQYFGPGTRLTVT.